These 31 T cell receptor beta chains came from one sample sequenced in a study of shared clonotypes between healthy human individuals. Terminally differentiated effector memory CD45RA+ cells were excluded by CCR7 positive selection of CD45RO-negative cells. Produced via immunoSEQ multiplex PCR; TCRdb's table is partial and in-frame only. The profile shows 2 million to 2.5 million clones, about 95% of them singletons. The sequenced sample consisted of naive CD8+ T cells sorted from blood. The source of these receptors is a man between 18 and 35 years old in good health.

The DNA of the CDR3 is TGTGCCAGTAGAAAGGACAATTCCCCCTACGAGCAGTACTTC. Amino acid sequence: CASRKDNSPYEQYF. V gene TRBV19 combines with J gene TRBJ2-7, with D possibly TRBD1 on 5 matching bases. The germline V gene encodes CDR1 LNHDA and CDR2 SQIVND (reference sequence). V lost 6 bases and J 2 bases, leaving 14 bases between the germline ends. CDR3 size: 14 residues. The whole variable domain, filled in from reference TRBV19 and TRBJ2-7, reads DGGITQSPKYLFRKEGQNVTLSCEQNLNHDAMYWYRQDPGQGLRLIYYSQIVNDFQKGDIAEGYSVSREKKESFPLTVTSAQKNPTAFYLCASRKDNSPYEQYFGPGTRLTVT.

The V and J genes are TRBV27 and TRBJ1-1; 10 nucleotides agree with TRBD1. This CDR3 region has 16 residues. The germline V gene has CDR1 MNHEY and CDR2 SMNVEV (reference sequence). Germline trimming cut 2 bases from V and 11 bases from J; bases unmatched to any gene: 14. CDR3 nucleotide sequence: TGTGCCAGCAGTTTAGGTCCCGGGACAGGGGCCGGTTCGGCTTTCTTT. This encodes CASSLGPGTGAGSAFF.

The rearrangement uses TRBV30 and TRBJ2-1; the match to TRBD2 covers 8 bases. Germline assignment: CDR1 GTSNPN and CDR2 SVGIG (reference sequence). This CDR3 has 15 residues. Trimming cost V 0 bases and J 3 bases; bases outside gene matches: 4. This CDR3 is CAWSVDGRGYNEQFF. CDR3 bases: TGTGCCTGGAGTGTAGACGGGAGGGGCTACAATGAGCAGTTCTTC.

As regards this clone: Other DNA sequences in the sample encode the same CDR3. The CDR3 spells CASSVGQGADTQYF. CDR3 coding DNA: TGTGCCAGCAGCGTAGGTCAGGGCGCAGATACGCAGTATTTT. The gene calls are TRBV9 and TRBJ2-3; TRBD1 is a possible D gene (5 bases). Germline CDR1 SGDLS, CDR2 YYNGEE. The CDR3 consists of 14 residues. Trimming left V 0 bases short and J 4 bases short, with 9 bases between.

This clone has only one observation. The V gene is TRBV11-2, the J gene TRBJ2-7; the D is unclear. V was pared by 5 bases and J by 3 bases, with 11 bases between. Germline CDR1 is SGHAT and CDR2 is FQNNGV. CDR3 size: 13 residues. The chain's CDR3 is CASSPAWGYEQYF. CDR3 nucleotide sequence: TGTGCCAGCAGCCCTGCGTGGGGCTACGAGCAGTACTTC.

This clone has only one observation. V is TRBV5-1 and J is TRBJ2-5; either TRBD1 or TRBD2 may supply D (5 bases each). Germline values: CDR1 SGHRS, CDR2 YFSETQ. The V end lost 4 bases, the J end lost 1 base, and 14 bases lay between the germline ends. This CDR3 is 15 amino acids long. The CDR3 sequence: CASSPRPGPQETQYF. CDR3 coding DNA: TGCGCCAGCAGCCCCAGGCCGGGACCCCAAGAGACCCAGTACTTC.

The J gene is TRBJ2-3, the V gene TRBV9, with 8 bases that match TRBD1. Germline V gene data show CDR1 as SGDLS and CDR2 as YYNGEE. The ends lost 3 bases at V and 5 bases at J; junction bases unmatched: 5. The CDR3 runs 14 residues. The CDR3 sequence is CASSAEGQVDTQYF. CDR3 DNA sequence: TGTGCCAGCAGCGCCGAGGGACAGGTAGATACGCAGTATTTT.

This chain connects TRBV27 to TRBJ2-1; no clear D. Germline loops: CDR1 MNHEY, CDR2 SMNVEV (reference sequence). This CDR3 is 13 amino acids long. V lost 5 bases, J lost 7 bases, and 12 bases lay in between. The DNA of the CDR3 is TGTGCCAGCAGTATCACCCGGATTAATGAGCAGTTCTTC. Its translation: CASSITRINEQFF.

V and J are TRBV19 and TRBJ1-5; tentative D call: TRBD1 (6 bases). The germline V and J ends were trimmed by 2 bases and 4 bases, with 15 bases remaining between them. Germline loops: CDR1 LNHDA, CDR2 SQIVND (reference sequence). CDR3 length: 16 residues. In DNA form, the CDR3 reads TGTGCCAGTAGTATACTAGGGGACAAGTCAAATCAGCCCCAGCATTTT. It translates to CASSILGDKSNQPQHF.

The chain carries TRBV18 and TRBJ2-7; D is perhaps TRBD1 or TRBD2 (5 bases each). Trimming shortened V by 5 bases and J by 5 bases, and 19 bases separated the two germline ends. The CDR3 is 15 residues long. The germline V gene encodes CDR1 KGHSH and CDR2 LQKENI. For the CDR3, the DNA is TGTGCCAGCTCATCCGGGAAAATGGGGGTCCACGAGCAGTACTTC. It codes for CASSSGKMGVHEQYF.

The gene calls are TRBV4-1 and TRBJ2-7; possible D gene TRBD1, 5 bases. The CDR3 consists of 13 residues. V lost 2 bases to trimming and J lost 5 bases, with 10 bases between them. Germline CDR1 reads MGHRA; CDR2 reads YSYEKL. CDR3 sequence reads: CASSQLGADEQYF. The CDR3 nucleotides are TGCGCCAGCAGCCAACTAGGGGCGGACGAGCAGTACTTC.

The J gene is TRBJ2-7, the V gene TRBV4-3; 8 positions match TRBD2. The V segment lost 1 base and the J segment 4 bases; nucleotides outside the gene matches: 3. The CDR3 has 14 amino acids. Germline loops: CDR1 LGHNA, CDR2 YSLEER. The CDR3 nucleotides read TGCGCCAGCAGCCAAGTACTAGCGGATTACGAGCAGTACTTC. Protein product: CASSQVLADYEQYF.

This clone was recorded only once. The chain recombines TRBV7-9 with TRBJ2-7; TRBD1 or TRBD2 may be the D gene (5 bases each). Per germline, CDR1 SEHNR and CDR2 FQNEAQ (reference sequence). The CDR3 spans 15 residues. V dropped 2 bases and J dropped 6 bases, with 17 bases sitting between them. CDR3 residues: CASSLLGGTQSEQYF. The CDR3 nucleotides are TGTGCCAGCAGCTTACTTGGGGGAACCCAATCCGAGCAGTACTTC.

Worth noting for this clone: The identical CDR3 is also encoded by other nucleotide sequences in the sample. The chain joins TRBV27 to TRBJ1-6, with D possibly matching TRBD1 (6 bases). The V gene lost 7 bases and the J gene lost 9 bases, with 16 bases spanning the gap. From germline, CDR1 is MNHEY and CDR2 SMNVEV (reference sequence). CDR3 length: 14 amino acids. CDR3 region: CASTLGGNRSPLHF. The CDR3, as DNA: TGTGCCAGCACTCTAGGGGGGAATCGTTCACCCCTCCACTTT.

CDR3 region: CASSQESGWSSYNEQFF. The CDR3 region has the DNA TGCGCCAGCAGCCAAGAGTCCGGCTGGAGCTCCTACAATGAGCAGTTCTTC. The chain uses TRBV4-3 and TRBJ2-1; unclear D gene. Germline V CDR1 and CDR2: LGHNA, YSLEER. The CDR3 covers 17 residues. V shed 0 bases and J shed 0 bases, with 12 bases lying between them.

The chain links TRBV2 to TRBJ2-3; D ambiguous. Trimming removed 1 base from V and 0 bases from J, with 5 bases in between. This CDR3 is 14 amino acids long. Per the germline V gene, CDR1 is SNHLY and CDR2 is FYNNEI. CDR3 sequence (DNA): TGTGCCAGCAGTGAAGTGGTGAGCACAGATACGCAGTATTTT. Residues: CASSEVVSTDTQYF.

The CDR3 DNA is TGTGCCTGGAGTGGGACTTCGGAAGCTTTCTTT. Translation: CAWSGTSEAFF. The genes are TRBV30 and TRBJ1-1; D is unclear. The CDR3 runs 11 residues. Trimming left V 1 base short and J 8 bases short, with 8 bases between. Germline CDR1 reads GTSNPN; CDR2 reads SVGIG (reference sequence).

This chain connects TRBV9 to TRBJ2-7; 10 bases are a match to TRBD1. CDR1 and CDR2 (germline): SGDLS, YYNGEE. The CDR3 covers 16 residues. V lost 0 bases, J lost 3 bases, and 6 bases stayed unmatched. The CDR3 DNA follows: TGTGCCAGCAGCGTAGGGGGACAGGGGACTATCTACGAGCAGTACTTC. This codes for CASSVGGQGTIYEQYF.

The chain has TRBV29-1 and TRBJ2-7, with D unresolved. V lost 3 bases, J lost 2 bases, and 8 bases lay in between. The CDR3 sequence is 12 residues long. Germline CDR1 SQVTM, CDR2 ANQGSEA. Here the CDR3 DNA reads TGCAGCGTTGACCTGGGCCCCTACGAGCAGTACTTC. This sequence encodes CSVDLGPYEQYF.

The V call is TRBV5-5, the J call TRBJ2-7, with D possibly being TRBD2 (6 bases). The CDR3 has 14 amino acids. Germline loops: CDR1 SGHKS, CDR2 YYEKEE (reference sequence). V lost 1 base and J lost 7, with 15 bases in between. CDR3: CASSLLGGGAEQYF. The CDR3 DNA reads TGTGCCAGCAGCTTGCTCGGCGGAGGGGCTGAGCAGTACTTC.

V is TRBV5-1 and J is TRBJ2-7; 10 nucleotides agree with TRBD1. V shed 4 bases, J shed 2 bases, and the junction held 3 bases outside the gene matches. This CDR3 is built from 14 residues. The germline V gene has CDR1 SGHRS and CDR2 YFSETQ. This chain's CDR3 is CASSDGQGAYEQYF. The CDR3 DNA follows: TGCGCCAGCAGCGATGGACAGGGGGCCTACGAGCAGTACTTC. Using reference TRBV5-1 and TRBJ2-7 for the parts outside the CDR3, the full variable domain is KAGVTQTPRYLIKTRGQQVTLSCSPISGHRSVSWYQQTPGQGLQFLFEYFSETQRNKGNFPGRFSGRQFSNSRSEMNVSTLELGDSALYLCASSDGQGAYEQYFGPGTRLTVT.

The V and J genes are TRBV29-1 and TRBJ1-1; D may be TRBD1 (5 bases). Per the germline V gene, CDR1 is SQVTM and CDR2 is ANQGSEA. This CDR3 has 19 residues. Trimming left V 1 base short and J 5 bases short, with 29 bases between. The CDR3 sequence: CSVEGPSSAGGGGWTEAFF. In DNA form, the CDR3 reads TGCAGCGTTGAAGGTCCTTCGTCGGCGGGTGGCGGGGGATGGACTGAAGCTTTCTTT.

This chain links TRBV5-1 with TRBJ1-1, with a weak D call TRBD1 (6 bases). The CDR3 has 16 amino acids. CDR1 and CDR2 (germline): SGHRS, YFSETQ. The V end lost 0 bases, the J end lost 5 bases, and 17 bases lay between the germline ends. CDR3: CASSLVPQDRSTEAFF. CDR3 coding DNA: TGCGCCAGCAGCTTGGTCCCCCAGGACAGAAGTACTGAAGCTTTCTTT.

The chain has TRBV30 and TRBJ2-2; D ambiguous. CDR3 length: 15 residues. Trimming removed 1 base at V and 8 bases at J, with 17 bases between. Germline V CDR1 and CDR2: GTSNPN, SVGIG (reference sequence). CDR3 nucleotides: TGTGCCTGGAGTGGCCGAGTCGACTCGACTGGGGAGCTGTTTTTT. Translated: CAWSGRVDSTGELFF.

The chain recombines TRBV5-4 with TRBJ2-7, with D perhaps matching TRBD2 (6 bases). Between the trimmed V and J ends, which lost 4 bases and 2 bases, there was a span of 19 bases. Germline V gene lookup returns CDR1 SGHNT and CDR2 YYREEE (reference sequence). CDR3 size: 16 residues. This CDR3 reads CASSPAYGSSTYEQYF. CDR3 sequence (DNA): TGTGCCAGCAGCCCCGCTTACGGGAGTAGCACCTACGAGCAGTACTTC.

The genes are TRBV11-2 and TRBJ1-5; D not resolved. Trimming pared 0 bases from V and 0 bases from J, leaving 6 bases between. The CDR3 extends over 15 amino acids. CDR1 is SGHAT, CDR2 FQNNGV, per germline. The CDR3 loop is CASSLDFYSNQPQHF. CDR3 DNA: TGTGCCAGCAGCTTAGATTTCTATAGCAATCAGCCCCAGCATTTT.

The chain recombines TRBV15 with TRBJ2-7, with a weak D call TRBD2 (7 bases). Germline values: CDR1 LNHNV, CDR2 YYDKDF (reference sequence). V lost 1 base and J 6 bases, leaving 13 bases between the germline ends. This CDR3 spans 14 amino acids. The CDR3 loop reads CATSRVRGALEQYF. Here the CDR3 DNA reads TGTGCCACCAGCAGAGTTCGGGGGGCACTCGAGCAGTACTTC.

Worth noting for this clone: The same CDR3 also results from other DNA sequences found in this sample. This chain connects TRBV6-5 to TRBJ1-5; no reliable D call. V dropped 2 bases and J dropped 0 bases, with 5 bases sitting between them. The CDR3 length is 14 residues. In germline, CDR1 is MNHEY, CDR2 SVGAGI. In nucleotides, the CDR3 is TGTGCCAGCAGTTACGGTGGTAGCAATCAGCCCCAGCATTTT. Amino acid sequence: CASSYGGSNQPQHF.

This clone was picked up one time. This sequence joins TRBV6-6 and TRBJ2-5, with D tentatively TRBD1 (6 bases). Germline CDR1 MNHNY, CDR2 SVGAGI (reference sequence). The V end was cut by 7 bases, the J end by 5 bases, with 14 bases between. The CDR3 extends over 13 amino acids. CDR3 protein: CASTQGPGETQYF. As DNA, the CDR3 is TGTGCCAGCACTCAGGGGCCAGGGGAGACCCAGTACTTC.

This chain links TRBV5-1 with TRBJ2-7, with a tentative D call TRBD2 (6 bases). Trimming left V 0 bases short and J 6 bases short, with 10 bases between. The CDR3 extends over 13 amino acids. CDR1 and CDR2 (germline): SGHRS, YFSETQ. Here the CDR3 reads CASSLEWDSEQYF. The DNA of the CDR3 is TGCGCCAGCAGCTTGGAATGGGACTCCGAGCAGTACTTC.

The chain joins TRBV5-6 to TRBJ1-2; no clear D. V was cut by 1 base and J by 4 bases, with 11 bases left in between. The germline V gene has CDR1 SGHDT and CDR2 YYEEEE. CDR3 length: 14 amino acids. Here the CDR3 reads CASSLNTATYGYTF. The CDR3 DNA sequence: TGTGCCAGCAGCTTGAACACAGCCACCTATGGCTACACCTTC.